These 14 T cell receptor beta chains came from one sample sequenced in a study of T cells in Graves' hyperthyroidism and ophthalmopathy. TCR beta CDR3 region amplification was performed from RNA transcripts. First-round RT-PCR of the TCR CDR3 relied on the HTBI primer set. TCRdb re-called the multiplex PCR reads with MiXCR, one entry per CDR3 protein. This sample has about 740,000 distinct CDR3 sequences; around 15% occur once, and the top ten carry 9.5% to 13%. What was sequenced was blood. The receptors here all came from a woman aged 18-30 years with Graves' hyperthyroidism.

This clonotype has at least ten counts. CDR3 sequence: CAWSISSGGTEQFF. CDR3 DNA: TGTGCCTGGAGTATATCCTCCGGCGGGACAGAGCAGTTCTTC. The J gene is TRBJ2-1, the V gene TRBV30; the D call may be TRBD1 or TRBD2 (6 bases each). CDR1 and CDR2 (germline): GTSNPN, SVGIG (reference sequence). V was trimmed by 2 bases and J by 10 bases, leaving 18 bases between them. The CDR3 runs to 14 residues.

This clonotype showed up many times. The V and J genes are TRBV11-2 and TRBJ2-7, with TRBD1 identical over 10 bases. The trim removed 5 bases at V and 4 bases at J, leaving 17 bases unmatched. This CDR3 has 18 residues. The germline V gene has CDR1 SGHAT and CDR2 FQNNGV. CDR3 in amino acids: CASSLRTGGMGQQYEQYF. As DNA, the CDR3 is TGTGCCAGCAGCCTACGGACAGGGGGTATGGGTCAGCAATACGAGCAGTACTTC.

In the case of this clonotype: A much larger clone sits a single nucleotide away, making a read error possible. The J gene is TRBJ1-2, the V gene TRBV7-9; the D is unclear. The CDR3 consists of 17 residues. Germline values: CDR1 SEHNR, CDR2 FQNEAQ (reference sequence). The V gene lost 4 bases and the J gene lost 4 bases, with 22 bases spanning the gap. The CDR3 nucleotides read TGTGCCAGCAGCTCCCCCGCTGGACCCTCGAGCGGCTATGGCTACACCTTC. It specifies CASSSPAGPSSGYGYTF.

The rearrangement uses TRBV20-1 and TRBJ1-2; D is possibly TRBD1 (5 bases). CDR1 DFQATT and CDR2 SNEGSKA come from the germline V gene (reference sequence). V lost 2 bases and J 3 bases, leaving 10 bases between the germline ends. There are 13 residues in the CDR3. The CDR3 reads CSARMGGDYGYTF. The CDR3 region has the DNA TGCAGTGCTAGAATGGGGGGAGACTATGGCTACACCTTC.

The table lists this clonotype with many counts. The chain couples TRBV12-3 or TRBV12-4 to TRBJ2-7; 9 bases are shared with TRBD2. The junction had 4 bases not matched to a gene; V was cut back by 1 base and J by 3 bases. The CDR3 covers 15 residues. DNA of the CDR3: TGTGCCAGCAGTTTAGGGCGGGAGGGATACTACGAGCAGTACTTC. Translating it yields CASSLGREGYYEQYF.

The CDR3 loop is CSVAGGKGSGKYEQYF. The CDR3 nucleotides are TGCAGCGTTGCGGGAGGGAAGGGTAGCGGAAAATACGAGCAGTACTTC. The chain is built from TRBV29-1 and TRBJ2-7, with 8 bases aligning to TRBD2. This CDR3 has 16 amino acids. CDR1 SQVTM and CDR2 ANQGSEA come from the germline V gene. V lost 4 bases and J lost 4; bases outside the gene matches: 15.

At least ten counts were recorded for this clonotype. The V call is TRBV20-1, the J call TRBJ1-1; D not resolved. This CDR3 region has 14 residues. CDR1 and CDR2 (germline): DFQATT, SNEGSKA (reference sequence). Trimming took off 6 bases at V and 0 bases at J, with 14 bases between the two ends. The CDR3 spells CSALGGRMNTEAFF. The DNA of the CDR3 is TGCAGTGCCCTGGGAGGGCGCATGAACACTGAAGCTTTCTTT.

The chain has TRBV4-1 and TRBJ2-7, with D uncertain. V dropped 1 base and J dropped 7 bases, with 5 bases sitting between them. This CDR3 comprises 11 residues. The germline CDR1 and CDR2 sequences are MGHRA and YSYEKL. The CDR3 loop reads CASSQAQEQYF. CDR3 DNA: TGCGCCAGCAGCCAAGCTCAGGAGCAGTACTTC.

J is TRBJ2-1 and V is TRBV9, with 7 bases lining up with TRBD2. CDR1 is SGDLS and CDR2 is YYNGEE in the germline V gene. V lost 4 bases to trimming and J lost 4 bases; unmatched junction nucleotides: 23. The CDR3 is 20 residues long. The CDR3 protein is CASSPTSREDTQAPYNEQFF. The DNA of the CDR3 is TGTGCCAGCAGCCCAACCTCTCGGGAGGACACCCAAGCCCCTTACAATGAGCAGTTCTTC.

At least ten counts were recorded for this clonotype. V and J are TRBV27 and TRBJ2-5, with 7 bases lining up with TRBD2. Trimming removed 4 bases from V and 1 base from J; junction bases left unmatched: 9. Germline CDR1 reads MNHEY; CDR2 reads SMNVEV (reference sequence). The CDR3 extends over 16 amino acids. CDR3 nucleotides: TGTGCCAGCAGTTCTCTCGGGACTACTATCCAAGAGACCCAGTACTTC. The encoded protein is CASSSLGTTIQETQYF.

This clonotype was counted ten times or more. The chain uses TRBV27 and TRBJ1-2; 11 bases align to TRBD1. The CDR3 has 16 residues. CDR1 is MNHEY, CDR2 SMNVEV, per germline (reference sequence). V was clipped by 5 bases and J by 8 bases; unmatched bases: 13. CDR3 sequence (DNA): TGTGCCAGCAGTCACCCCCCGGGGACAGGGGGGAAAGGCTACACCTTC. Translated, it gives CASSHPPGTGGKGYTF.

The J gene is TRBJ2-5, the V gene TRBV28; no firm D call. Between the trimmed V and J ends, which lost 5 bases and 4 bases, there was a span of 11 bases. This CDR3 has 13 residues. Germline CDR1 MDHEN, CDR2 SYDVKM. The CDR3 region is CASSSRMGETQYF. The CDR3 nucleotides read TGTGCCAGCAGTAGTCGAATGGGAGAGACCCAGTACTTC.

This clonotype was found once. The chain combines TRBV10-2 with TRBJ2-1; tentative D call: TRBD2 (5 bases). V lost 8 bases to trimming and J lost 9 bases, with 5 bases between them. The germline V gene has CDR1 WSHSY and CDR2 SAAADI. This CDR3 is built from 9 residues. DNA for the CDR3: TGCGCCAGCGGGAGTGAGCAGTTCTTC. Translating gives CASGSEQFF.

This clonotype was seen many times. The V gene is TRBV3-1, the J gene TRBJ1-2, with D possibly being TRBD1 (5 bases). CDR3 length: 13 amino acids. The V end lost 1 base, the J end lost 4 bases, and 7 bases lay between the germline ends. CDR1 is LGHDT and CDR2 is YNNKEL in the germline V gene (reference sequence). CDR3 residues: CASSQAGIYGYTF. CDR3 sequence (DNA): TGTGCCAGCAGCCAAGCAGGGATCTATGGCTACACCTTC.